These 10 T cell receptor beta chains share one sample of origin, sequenced in a study of blood T cells in healthy people across ages. It was with a sample-barcoded 5' primer and a J-beta primer mix that a second PCR of roughly 7 to 12 cycles was run. Using its own MiXCR run on the 5' RACE reads, TCRdb lists one record per CDR3 protein. The sample has just over 1 million distinct CDR3 sequences, 40% to 45% seen once. Sequenced input: blood. These receptors were obtained from a woman aged 60-75 years in good health.

This clonotype has a single count. DNA for the CDR3: TGTGCCAGCAGCTTAGAAGGCCCCGGGAGTAACAATGAGCAGTTCTTC. Translated: CASSLEGPGSNNEQFF. The chain recombines TRBV11-3 with TRBJ2-1, with a possible D match to TRBD2 (6 bases). This CDR3 is built from 16 residues. Trimming took off 0 bases at V and 5 bases at J, with 14 bases between the two ends. Germline CDR1 SGHNT, CDR2 YENEEA.

This clonotype was seen repeatedly, ten times or more. V and J are TRBV6-2 or TRBV6-3 and TRBJ2-3; 12 bases are shared with TRBD2. CDR3 length equals 16 residues. The germline V gene encodes CDR1 MNHEY and CDR2 SVGEGT. The V segment lost 5 bases and the J segment 6 bases; nucleotides outside the gene matches: 9. CDR3 protein: CASSRILAGGSDTQYF. CDR3 coding DNA: TGTGCCAGCAGTCGAATACTAGCGGGAGGTTCGGATACGCAGTATTTT.

For this clonotype: The junction departs from germline at one end; a sequencing error may be responsible. The gene calls are TRBV6-1 and TRBJ2-5; 10 bases are shared with TRBD1. The CDR3 runs 17 residues. The germline gives CDR1 MNHNS, CDR2 SASEGT. Here the CDR3 reads CAGSHLLTTGGGETQYF. The CDR3 DNA reads as TGTGCCGGCAGCCACCTACTAACGACAGGGGGCGGTGAGACCCAGTACTTC.

The chain joins TRBV28 to TRBJ2-7; TRBD2 agrees at 12 bases. Germline trimming cut 3 bases from V and 3 bases from J; bases unmatched to any gene: 3. From germline, CDR1 is MDHEN and CDR2 SYDVKM. This CDR3 is built from 15 residues. DNA for the CDR3: TGTGCCAGCAGTTTCAGACTAGCGGGAGTCTACGAGCAGTACTTC. It codes for CASSFRLAGVYEQYF.

The table lists this clonotype with a few counts. The chain combines TRBV29-1 with TRBJ1-1; 7 bases map to TRBD1. This CDR3 contains 12 residues. V was clipped by 4 bases and J by 6 bases; unmatched bases: 5. CDR1 and CDR2 (germline): SQVTM, ANQGSEA. The CDR3 spells CSVAPRGPEAFF. CDR3 nucleotide sequence: TGCAGCGTTGCCCCGAGGGGGCCTGAAGCTTTCTTT.

This clonotype has only a few counts. V and J are TRBV9 and TRBJ1-2; TRBD1 matches 7 bases. The germline gives CDR1 SGDLS, CDR2 YYNGEE. The CDR3 is 15 residues long. The J segment lost 2 bases and the V segment lost 4 bases, leaving 8 bases of the junction unmatched. CDR3 loop: CASSPGQTINYGYTF. The CDR3 region has the DNA TGTGCCAGCAGCCCGGGACAGACGATAAACTATGGCTACACCTTC.

The V call is TRBV12-3 or TRBV12-4, the J call TRBJ2-1; 13 nucleotides align to TRBD2. The CDR3 is made up of 16 amino acids. Trimming removed 6 bases from V and 5 bases from J; junction bases left unmatched: 7. CDR3 sequence: CASSGLGLAGDNEQFF. The CDR3 DNA follows: TGTGCCAGCAGCGGGCTCGGACTAGCGGGGGACAATGAGCAGTTCTTC.

V gene TRBV7-3 combines with J gene TRBJ1-6, with D perhaps TRBD1 (6 bases). Germline CDR1 reads SGHTA; CDR2 reads FQGTGA. V was pared by 5 bases and J by 9 bases, with 17 bases between. The CDR3 extends over 15 amino acids. The CDR3 reads CASSPTGHSTSPLHF. The CDR3 nucleotides are TGTGCCAGCAGCCCCACGGGACACTCGACTTCACCCCTCCACTTT.

The V and J genes are TRBV20-1 and TRBJ2-7; a weak D match, TRBD1 (6 bases). The CDR3 runs 15 residues. Germline CDR1 and CDR2: DFQATT and SNEGSKA (reference sequence). The V end was cut by 3 bases, the J end by 0 bases, with 15 bases between. The CDR3 coding sequence is TGCAGTGCTAGGGATGGGACAACCAGCTCCTACGAGCAGTACTTC. Protein sequence: CSARDGTTSSYEQYF.

The chain joins TRBV7-6 to TRBJ2-5, with D unresolved. Germline assignment: CDR1 SGHVS and CDR2 FNYEAQ. Trimming left V 1 base short and J 4 bases short, with 10 bases between. This CDR3 contains 14 residues. As DNA, the CDR3 is TGTGCCAGCAGCTTAGATCTAGTAGGAGAGACCCAGTACTTC. It specifies CASSLDLVGETQYF.